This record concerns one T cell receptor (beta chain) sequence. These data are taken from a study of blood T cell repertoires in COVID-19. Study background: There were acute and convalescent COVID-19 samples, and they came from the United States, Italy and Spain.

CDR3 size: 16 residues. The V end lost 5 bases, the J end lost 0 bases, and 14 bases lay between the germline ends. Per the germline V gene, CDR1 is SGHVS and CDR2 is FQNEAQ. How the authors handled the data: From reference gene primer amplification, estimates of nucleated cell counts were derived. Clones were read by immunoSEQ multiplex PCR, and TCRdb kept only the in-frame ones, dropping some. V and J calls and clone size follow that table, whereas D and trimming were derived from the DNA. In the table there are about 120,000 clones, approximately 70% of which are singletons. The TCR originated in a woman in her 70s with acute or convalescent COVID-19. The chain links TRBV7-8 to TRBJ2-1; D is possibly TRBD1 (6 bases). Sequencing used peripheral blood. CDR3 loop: CASSNGQIGSYNEQFF. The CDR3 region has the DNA TGTGCCAGCAGCAATGGACAGATTGGCTCCTACAATGAGCAGTTCTTC.